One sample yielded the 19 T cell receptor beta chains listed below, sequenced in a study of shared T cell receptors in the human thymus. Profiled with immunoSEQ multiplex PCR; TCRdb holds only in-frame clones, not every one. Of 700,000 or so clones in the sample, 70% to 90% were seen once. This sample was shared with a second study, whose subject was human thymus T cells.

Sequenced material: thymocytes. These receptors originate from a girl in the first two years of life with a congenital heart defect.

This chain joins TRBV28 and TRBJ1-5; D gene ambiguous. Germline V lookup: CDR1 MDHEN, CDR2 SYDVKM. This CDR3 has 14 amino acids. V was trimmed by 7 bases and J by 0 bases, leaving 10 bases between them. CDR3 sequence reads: CASKRTDSNQPQHF. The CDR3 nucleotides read TGTGCCAGCAAAAGGACTGATAGCAATCAGCCCCAGCATTTT.

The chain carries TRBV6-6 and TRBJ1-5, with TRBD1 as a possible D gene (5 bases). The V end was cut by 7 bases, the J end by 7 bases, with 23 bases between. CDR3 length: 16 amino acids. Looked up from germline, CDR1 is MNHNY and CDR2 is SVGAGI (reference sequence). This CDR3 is CASITGDPGPKQPQHF. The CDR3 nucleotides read TGTGCCAGCATTACGGGGGATCCCGGACCTAAGCAGCCCCAGCATTTT.

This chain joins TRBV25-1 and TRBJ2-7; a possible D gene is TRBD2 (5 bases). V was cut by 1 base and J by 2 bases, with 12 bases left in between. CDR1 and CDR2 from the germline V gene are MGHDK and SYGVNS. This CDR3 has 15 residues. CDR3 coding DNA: TGTGCCAGCAGTGAATGGAGAGGGCCAACCTACGAGCAGTACTTC. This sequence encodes CASSEWRGPTYEQYF.

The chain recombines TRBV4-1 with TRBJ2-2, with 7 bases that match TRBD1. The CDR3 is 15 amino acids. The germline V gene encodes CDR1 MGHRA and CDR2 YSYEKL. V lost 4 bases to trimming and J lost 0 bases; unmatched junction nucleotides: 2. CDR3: CASSLQGANTGELFF. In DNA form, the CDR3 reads TGCGCCAGCAGCCTCCAGGGGGCGAACACCGGGGAGCTGTTTTTT.

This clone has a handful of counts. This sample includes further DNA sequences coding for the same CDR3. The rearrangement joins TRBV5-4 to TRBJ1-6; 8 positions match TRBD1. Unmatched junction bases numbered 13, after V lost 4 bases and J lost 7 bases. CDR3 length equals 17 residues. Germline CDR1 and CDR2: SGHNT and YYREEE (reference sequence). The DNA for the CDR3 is TGTGCCAGCAGCCTGGTCCCACAGGGGGTAGGGAATTCACCCCTCCACTTT. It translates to CASSLVPQGVGNSPLHF.

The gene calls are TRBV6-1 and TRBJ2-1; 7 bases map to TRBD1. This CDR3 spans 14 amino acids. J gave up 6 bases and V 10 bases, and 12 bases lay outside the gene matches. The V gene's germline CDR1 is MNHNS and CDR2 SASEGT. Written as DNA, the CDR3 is TGTGCCACCTCAGACAGGGTGAAACCCAATGAGCAGTTCTTC. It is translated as CATSDRVKPNEQFF.

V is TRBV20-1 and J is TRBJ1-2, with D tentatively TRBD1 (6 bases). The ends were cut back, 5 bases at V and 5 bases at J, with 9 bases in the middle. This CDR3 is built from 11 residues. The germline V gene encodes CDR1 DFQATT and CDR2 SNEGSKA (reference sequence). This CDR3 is CSAEGGYGYTF. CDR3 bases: TGCAGTGCTGAAGGGGGATATGGCTACACCTTC.

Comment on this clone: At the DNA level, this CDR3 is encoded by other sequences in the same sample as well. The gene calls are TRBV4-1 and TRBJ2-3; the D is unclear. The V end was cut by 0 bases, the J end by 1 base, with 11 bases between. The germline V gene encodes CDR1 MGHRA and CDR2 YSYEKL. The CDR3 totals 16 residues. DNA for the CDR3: TGCGCCAGCAGCCAAGATCTGGGTCAGGGCACAGATACGCAGTATTTT. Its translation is CASSQDLGQGTDTQYF.

DNA for the CDR3: TGTGCCAGCAGCCATCACAGGGTTCGGTTCCCACCCTCTGGAAACACCATATATTTT. Translation gives CASSHHRVRFPPSGNTIYF. The chain links TRBV7-6 to TRBJ1-3, with D perhaps matching TRBD1 (6 bases). V lost 5 bases to trimming and J lost 0 bases, with 23 bases between them. This CDR3 spans 19 amino acids. Germline lookup yields CDR1 SGHVS and CDR2 FNYEAQ.

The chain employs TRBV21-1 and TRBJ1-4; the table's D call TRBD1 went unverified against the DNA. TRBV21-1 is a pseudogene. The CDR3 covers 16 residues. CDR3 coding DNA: TGTGCCAGCAGCAAATCTACCGGGACAGGGAATGAAAAACTGTTTTTT. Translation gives CASSKSTGTGNEKLFF.

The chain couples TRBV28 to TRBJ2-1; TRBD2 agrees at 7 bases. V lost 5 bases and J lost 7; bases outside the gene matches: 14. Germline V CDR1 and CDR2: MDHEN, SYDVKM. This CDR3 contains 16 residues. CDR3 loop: CASSGGLVCSENEQFF. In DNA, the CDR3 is TGTGCCAGCAGTGGCGGACTAGTTTGTTCTGAGAATGAGCAGTTCTTC. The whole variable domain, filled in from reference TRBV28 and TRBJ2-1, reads DVKVTQSSRYLVKRTGEKVFLECVQDMDHENMFWYRQDPGLGLRLIYFSYDVKMKEKGDIPEGYSVSREKKERFSLILESASTNQTSMYLCASSGGLVCSENEQFFGPGTRLTVL.

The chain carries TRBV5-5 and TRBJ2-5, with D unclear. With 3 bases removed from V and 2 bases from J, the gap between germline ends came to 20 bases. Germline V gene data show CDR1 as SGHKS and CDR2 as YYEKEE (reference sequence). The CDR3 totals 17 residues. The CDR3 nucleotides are TGTGCCAGCAGCTCCTCCACTGCGCCGAGAGGACAAGAGACCCAGTACTTC. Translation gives CASSSSTAPRGQETQYF.

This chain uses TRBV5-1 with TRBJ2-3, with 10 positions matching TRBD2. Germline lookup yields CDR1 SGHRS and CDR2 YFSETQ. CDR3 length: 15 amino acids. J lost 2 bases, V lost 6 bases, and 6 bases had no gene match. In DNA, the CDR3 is TGCGCCAGCAACCCCACTAGCGGGGACACAGATACGCAGTATTTT. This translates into CASNPTSGDTDTQYF.

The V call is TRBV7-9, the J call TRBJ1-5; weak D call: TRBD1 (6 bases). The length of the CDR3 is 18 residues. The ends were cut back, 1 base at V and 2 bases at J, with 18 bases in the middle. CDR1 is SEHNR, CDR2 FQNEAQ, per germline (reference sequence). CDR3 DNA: TGTGCCAGCAGCTTAGAGGAGTTGGGGGCCCCTGGCAATCAGCCCCAGCATTTT. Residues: CASSLEELGAPGNQPQHF.

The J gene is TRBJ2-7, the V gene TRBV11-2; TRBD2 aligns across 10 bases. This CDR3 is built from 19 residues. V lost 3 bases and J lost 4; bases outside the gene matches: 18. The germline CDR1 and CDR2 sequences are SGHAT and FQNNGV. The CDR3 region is CASSLDSGGPGLISYEQYF. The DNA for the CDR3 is TGTGCCAGCAGCTTGGATAGCGGGGGGCCCGGCTTAATCTCGTACGAGCAGTACTTC.

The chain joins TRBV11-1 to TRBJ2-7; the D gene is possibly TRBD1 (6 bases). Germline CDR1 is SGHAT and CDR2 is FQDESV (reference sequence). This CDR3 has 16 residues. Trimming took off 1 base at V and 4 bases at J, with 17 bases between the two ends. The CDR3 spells CASSLDIMGHPYEQYF. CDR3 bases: TGTGCCAGCAGCTTAGATATTATGGGACACCCTTACGAGCAGTACTTC.

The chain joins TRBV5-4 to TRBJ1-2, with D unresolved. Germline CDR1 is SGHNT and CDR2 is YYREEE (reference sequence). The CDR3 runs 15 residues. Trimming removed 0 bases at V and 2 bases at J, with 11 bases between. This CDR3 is CASSLAQATNYGYTF. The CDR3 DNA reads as TGTGCCAGCAGCTTGGCGCAGGCTACCAACTATGGCTACACCTTC.

CDR3 sequence reads: CASGLVREGREAGNTIYF. CDR3 DNA sequence: TGTGCTAGTGGTTTGGTACGGGAAGGGAGAGAGGCTGGAAACACCATATATTTT. V gene TRBV12-5 combines with J gene TRBJ1-3; D is unclear. Germline loops: CDR1 LGHNT, CDR2 FRNRAP. V dropped 0 bases and J dropped 2 bases, with 17 bases sitting between them. This CDR3 has 18 amino acids.

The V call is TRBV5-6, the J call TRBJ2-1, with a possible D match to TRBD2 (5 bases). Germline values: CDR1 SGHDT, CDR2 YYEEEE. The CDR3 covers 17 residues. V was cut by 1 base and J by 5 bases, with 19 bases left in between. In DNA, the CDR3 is TGTGCCAGCAGCTTGTGTGTGGCAGGAGAGGGCAACAATGAGCAGTTCTTC. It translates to CASSLCVAGEGNNEQFF.